The clone carrying this T cell receptor beta chain was observed a few times. This entry is derived from a study of blood T cell repertoires in COVID-19. The wider study: Sites across the United States, Italy and Spain contributed samples from acute and convalescent COVID-19. The analysed material was cDNA or gDNA that came from T cells, B-cell-depleted T cells, or PBMCs.

Trimming took 7 bases from V and 4 from J, leaving 16 bases between them. Germline CDR1 and CDR2: SQVTM and ANQGSEA. There are 13 residues in the CDR3. Study processing details: Counts of nucleated cells, estimated from reference gene primer amplification, were obtained. Clones were read by immunoSEQ multiplex PCR, and TCRdb kept only the in-frame ones, dropping some. V and J calls and clone size are given by that table; D and trimming were obtained from the DNA. The table has about 250,000 clones, more than 65% seen once. Sequenced sample: peripheral blood. The sequence came from a woman between 40 and 55 years old with active or convalescent COVID-19. The chain is built from TRBV29-1 and TRBJ1-1; weak D call: TRBD1 (6 bases). The CDR3 loop reads CSAQGGAGTEAFF. The CDR3 DNA reads TGCAGCGCCCAAGGGGGGGCGGGCACTGAAGCTTTCTTT. Full variable domain (missing parts from reference TRBV29-1 and TRBJ1-1): SAVISQKPSRDICQRGTSLTIQCQVDSQVTMMFWYRQQPGQSLTLIATANQGSEATYESGFVIDKFPISRPNLTFSTLTVSNMSPEDSSIYLCSAQGGAGTEAFFGQGTRLTVV.